These T cell receptor beta chains were read from a single sample in a study of monozygotic twins with inflammatory bowel disease. TCRdb reanalyzed the 5' RACE reads, giving one entry per CDR3 protein sequence and no DNA. Here the sample table reports 200,000 to 250,000 distinct CDR3 sequences. The sample was blood. The receptors were gathered from a human donor with ulcerative colitis or Crohn's disease, or a healthy co-twin of an affected twin (not recorded which). The CDR3 runs from the conserved cysteine through the conserved F or W. The order of the fields is V gene, J gene, CDR3 protein.

V: TRBV6-5
J: TRBJ2-7
CDR3: CASTRTVGYEQYF

V: TRBV4-1
J: TRBJ2-7
CDR3: CASSQGLEISYEQYF

V: TRBV7-8
J: TRBJ2-5
CDR3: CASSRILAGSGTQYF

V: TRBV20-1
J: TRBJ1-5
CDR3: CSATKTGGNQPQHF

V: TRBV11-1
J: TRBJ2-6
CDR3: CASSPPDDRGGLAHVLTF

V: TRBV28
J: TRBJ1-2
CDR3: CASRTTRTGGYLYGYTF

V: TRBV5-1
J: TRBJ2-3
CDR3: CASSKNGLVATDTQYF

V: TRBV6-1
J: TRBJ2-3
CDR3: CASSTFRASSTDTQYF

V: TRBV29-1
J: TRBJ1-4
CDR3: CSVVTANEKLFF

V: TRBV21-1
J: TRBJ1-5
CDR3: CASNPPEQERYQPQHF

V: TRBV5-1
J: TRBJ1-5
CDR3: CASSLEGNNRQPQHF

V: TRBV6-5
J: TRBJ1-2
CDR3: CASSPRGDSLRGYTF

V: TRBV12-3/TRBV12-4
J: TRBJ2-1
CDR3: CASRDGGVYLDEQFF

V: TRBV2
J: TRBJ2-7
CDR3: CASSEKIGLGTGDEQYF

V: TRBV9
J: TRBJ2-5
CDR3: CASSVGDTPLRAQYF

V: TRBV12-3/TRBV12-4
J: TRBJ2-1
CDR3: CASSLVRGPSYNEQFF

V: TRBV7-2
J: TRBJ2-3
CDR3: CASSLGPLAGVRDTQYF

V: TRBV19
J: TRBJ2-2
CDR3: CASRRPPGAKGPGELFF

V: TRBV5-1
J: TRBJ1-2
CDR3: CASSSDRGQGGYTF

V: TRBV15
J: TRBJ1-6
CDR3: CATSTGNSPLHF

V: TRBV20-1
J: TRBJ2-1
CDR3: CSPMKGVNEQFF

V: TRBV5-1
J: TRBJ1-5
CDR3: CASSFYREMLNQPQHF